This is a list of T cell receptor beta chains from one sample in a study of blood T cell repertoires in COVID-19. Repertoires were generated with immunoSEQ multiplex PCR, while TCRdb's copy carries only in-frame clones and drops some. The sample shows 56,000 or so clones, approximately 92% of them seen only once. Sequencing was done on a sample of peripheral blood. The source is a woman aged 55-70 years with COVID-19, enrolled during active disease. Each CDR3 is given with its conserved first and last residue. A D gene is named only where the DNA matches it firmly. Rows give clone size only sometimes, using once, few, many, or a class for an expanded clone.

D,J,size,V,DNA,CDR3
TRBD2,TRBJ2-1,NA,TRBV7-2,TGTGCCAGCAGCCCCAGCGGGGGGAACTACAATGAGCAGTTCTTC,CASSPSGGNYNEQFF
TRBD1,TRBJ2-5,NA,TRBV24-1,TGTGCCACCAGTGATCCGGGACAGGAAGAGACCCAGTACTTC,CATSDPGQEETQYF
NA,TRBJ2-2,NA,TRBV7-2,TGTGCCAGCAGCCCCGGGACAATCACCGGGGAGCTGTTTTTT,CASSPGTITGELFF
TRBD1,TRBJ1-1,NA,TRBV19,TGTGCCAGTAGTGTGGGGACAGGGTTCTTTCTCGAACCGTGGGCGAACACTGAAGCTTTCTTT,CASSVGTGFFLEPWANTEAFF
NA,TRBJ2-3,NA,TRBV5-1,TGCGCCAGCAGCTGGGGGGACTCCACAGATACGCAGTATTTT,CASSWGDSTDTQYF
TRBD2,TRBJ2-1,NA,TRBV14,TGTGCCAGCAGCCAAGATCCCTTGACTAGCGGGGTGTACAATGAGCAGTTCTTC,CASSQDPLTSGVYNEQFF
TRBD1,TRBJ1-1,NA,TRBV19,TGTGCCAGTAGTATGGGCACAGGGGTGCACACTGAAGCTTTCTTT,CASSMGTGVHTEAFF
NA,TRBJ2-3,medium-sized,TRBV6-5,TGTGCCAGCAGTACAAGGACTTTCACAGATACGCAGTATTTT,CASSTRTFTDTQYF
TRBD1,TRBJ2-3,NA,TRBV5-1,TGCGCCAGCAGCTTGAGCGGCCGACAGGGACGGGGCACAGATACGCAGTATTTT,CASSLSGRQGRGTDTQYF
TRBD1,TRBJ2-2,few,TRBV29-1,TGCAGCGCCAGTAAGGGGGCCTCGGACACCGGGGAGCTGTTTTTT,CSASKGASDTGELFF
TRBD2,TRBJ2-7,NA,TRBV5-5,TGTGCCAGCAGCTTGGGTGCTAGCGGGATAACCTACGAGCAGTACTTC,CASSLGASGITYEQYF
TRBD1,TRBJ1-2,NA,TRBV24-1,TGTGCCACCAGTGGTCGACAGGGGGCTGGCTACACCTTC,CATSGRQGAGYTF
TRBD2,TRBJ2-7,NA,TRBV29-1,TGCAGCGTTGAAGGGGTTGCGGGAGGCCTTGACGAGCAGTACTTC,CSVEGVAGGLDEQYF
TRBD2,TRBJ2-7,NA,TRBV28,TGTGCCAGCAGCCTAGCGGGAGAGGGCTCCTACGAGCAGTACTTC,CASSLAGEGSYEQYF
NA,TRBJ1-2,NA,TRBV12-3/TRBV12-4,TGTGCCAGCATTCAGGCGGGGGCTGGTGGCTACACCTTC,CASIQAGAGGYTF
NA,TRBJ2-3,NA,TRBV14,TGTGCCAGCAGCCAAATGGGCCTTGGCGTAGATACGCAGTATTTT,CASSQMGLGVDTQYF
NA,TRBJ1-6,NA,TRBV5-5,TGTGCCAGCAGCTTGGGGGCAAGTCCCAATTCACCCCTCCACTTT,CASSLGASPNSPLHF
NA,TRBJ2-3,once,TRBV3-1/TRBV3-2,TGTGCCAGCAGCCCCCGGGATCGACAAAGCACAGATACGCAGTATTTT,CASSPRDRQSTDTQYF
NA,TRBJ1-5,NA,TRBV7-6,TGTGCCAGCAGCTTAGGGGTCGGGCCAGGGGCTAATCAGCCCCAGCATTTT,CASSLGVGPGANQPQHF
TRBD2,TRBJ2-1,NA,TRBV5-1,TGCGCCAGCAGAAATCTAGCGGGAGGCATTGATGAGCAGTTCTTC,CASRNLAGGIDEQFF
NA,TRBJ1-1,NA,TRBV5-6,TGTGCCACCACGGCGGGGAACACTGAAGCTTTCTTT,CATTAGNTEAFF
NA,TRBJ1-1,NA,TRBV11-2,TGTGCCAGCAGCTTAGTGGCGGGGATGAACACTGAAGCTTTCTTT,CASSLVAGMNTEAFF
TRBD2,TRBJ2-3,once,TRBV24-1,TGTGCCACCAGTGGCCCTGGGGCTAGCGGGAGAAAAGATACGCAGTATTTT,CATSGPGASGRKDTQYF
TRBD2,TRBJ2-2,NA,TRBV5-4,TGTGCCAGCAGCTTCGGCGGGGGGGACACCGGGGAGCTGTTTTTT,CASSFGGGDTGELFF
NA,TRBJ2-5,NA,TRBV7-2,TGTGCCAGCAGCAAGGGGGGGCTCCGGGAGACCCAGTACTTC,CASSKGGLRETQYF
TRBD1,TRBJ2-5,NA,TRBV29-1,TGCAGCGTCACATACGCGACAGGGGGCGGAGAGACCCAGTACTTC,CSVTYATGGGETQYF
NA,TRBJ2-7,NA,TRBV7-5,TGTGCCAGAAGCTTAGGACAGGGAGGCGAGCAGTACTTC,CARSLGQGGEQYF
NA,TRBJ1-4,NA,TRBV30,TGTGCCTGGGAGTCGAGCCGGGGTGAAAAACTGTTTTTT,CAWESSRGEKLFF
NA,TRBJ2-3,NA,TRBV6-7,TGTGCCAGCAGTTACCTCACAGATACGCAGTATTTT,CASSYLTDTQYF
TRBD1,TRBJ1-6,once,TRBV7-2,TGTGCCAGCAGCTTAGCGGGACAGGGGGATTCACCCCTCCACTTT,CASSLAGQGDSPLHF
NA,TRBJ1-1,NA,TRBV7-9,TGTGCCAGCACCTGGGGAGGGCGCGAAGCTTTCTTT,CASTWGGREAFF
NA,TRBJ2-2,NA,TRBV3-1/TRBV3-2,TGTGCCAGCAGCTTCAAACGGGCCGGGGAGCTGTTTTTT,CASSFKRAGELFF
NA,TRBJ1-1,NA,TRBV11-3,TGTGCCAGCAGCTTAGAAGGAGGCACTGAAGCTTTCTTT,CASSLEGGTEAFF
NA,TRBJ1-3,NA,TRBV19,TGTGCCAGTATGGGTCGGGGCTCTGGAAACACCATATATTTT,CASMGRGSGNTIYF
NA,TRBJ1-1,NA,TRBV19,TGTGCCAGTAGTATTCCGAGCATGAACACTGAAGCTTTCTTT,CASSIPSMNTEAFF
NA,TRBJ1-2,few,TRBV11-3,TGTGCCACCCGTGGGTCCCAGGACAGCTCTTTTGGCTACACCTTC,CATRGSQDSSFGYTF
TRBD1,TRBJ1-6,NA,TRBV28,TGTGCCAGCAGTGACAGGGGGAGGAATTCACCCCTCCACTTT,CASSDRGRNSPLHF
TRBD1,TRBJ1-1,NA,TRBV28,TGTGCCAGCAGTACGGGACAGGGGCCTGTGAAGGCTTTCTTT,CASSTGQGPVKAFF
TRBD1,TRBJ1-1,NA,TRBV10-2,TGCGCCAGCAGCGGGACAGGGGACACTGAAGCTTTCTTT,CASSGTGDTEAFF
NA,TRBJ1-2,NA,TRBV6-5,TGTGCCAGCCGATCCGGACTTAACTATGGCTACACCTTC,CASRSGLNYGYTF
TRBD1,TRBJ2-2,NA,TRBV28,TGTGCCAGCGGAGATCCCGGGACAGGGGACACCGGGGAGCTGTTTTTT,CASGDPGTGDTGELFF
TRBD1,TRBJ2-5,NA,TRBV7-2,TGTGCCAGCAGCTTCCCGGGACAGCTCTACGAGACCCAGTACTTC,CASSFPGQLYETQYF
TRBD1,TRBJ1-4,NA,TRBV5-1,TGCGCCAGCAGCTTGCGTCGCAGGGGGGAGGAAAAACTGTTTTTT,CASSLRRRGEEKLFF
NA,TRBJ2-7,NA,TRBV6-4,TGTGCCAGCAGTGTCTACAGGGACCTAAGGGACGAGCAGTACTTC,CASSVYRDLRDEQYF
NA,TRBJ1-5,NA,TRBV5-5,TGTGCCAGCAGCTTGCAGGGTTGGCAGGGGCATCAGCCCCAGCATTTT,CASSLQGWQGHQPQHF
NA,TRBJ2-4,NA,TRBV21-1,TGTGCCCTCCCTGACAGGGGCAAAAACATTCAGTACTTC,CALPDRGKNIQYF
TRBD1,TRBJ2-7,once,TRBV18,TGTGCCAGCTCTTTCGGGACAGCCTACGAGCAGTACTTC,CASSFGTAYEQYF
NA,TRBJ1-6,once,TRBV4-3,TGCGCCAGCAGCCAAGAAGGGTCAGGGTCCCCTGCCTTCCCCCTCCACTTT,CASSQEGSGSPAFPLHF